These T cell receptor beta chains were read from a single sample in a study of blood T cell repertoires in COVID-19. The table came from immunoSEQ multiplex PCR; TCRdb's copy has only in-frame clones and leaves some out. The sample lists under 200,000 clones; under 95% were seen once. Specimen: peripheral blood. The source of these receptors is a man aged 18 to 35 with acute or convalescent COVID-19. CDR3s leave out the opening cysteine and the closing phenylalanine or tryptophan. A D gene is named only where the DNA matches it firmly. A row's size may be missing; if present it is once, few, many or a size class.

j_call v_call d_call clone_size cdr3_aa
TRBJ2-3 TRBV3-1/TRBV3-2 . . ASSQRGLLTDTQY
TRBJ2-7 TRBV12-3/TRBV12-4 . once ASSLYGGEQY
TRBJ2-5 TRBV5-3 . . ARSLPGQFNKETQY
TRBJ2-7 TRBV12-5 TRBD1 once ASGMGQGLSDEQY
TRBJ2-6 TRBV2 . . ASRGRYQTLSGANVLT
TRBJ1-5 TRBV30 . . AWSRQGGQPQH
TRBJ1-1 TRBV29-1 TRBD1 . SVQRQGLSLVSMNTEAF
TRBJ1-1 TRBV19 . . ASSTTEVNTEAF
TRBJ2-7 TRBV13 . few ASSLVYRDEQY
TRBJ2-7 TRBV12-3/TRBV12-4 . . ASSELAGNEQY
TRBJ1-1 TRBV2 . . ASSSTGTTEAF
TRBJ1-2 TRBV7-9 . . ASSLEQYTGYT
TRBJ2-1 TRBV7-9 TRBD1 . ASSLRDRYNEQF
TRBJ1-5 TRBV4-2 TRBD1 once ASSQEQGVTGGSGPQH
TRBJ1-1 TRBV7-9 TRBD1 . ASRGQVNTEAF
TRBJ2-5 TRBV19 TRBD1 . ASNTGTGGETQY
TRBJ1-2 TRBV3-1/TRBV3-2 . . ASSQGQYYGYT
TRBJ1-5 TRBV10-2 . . ASSESGSRYQPQH
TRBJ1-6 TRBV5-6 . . ASSLKAAGSPLH
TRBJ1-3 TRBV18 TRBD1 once ASSLRGQIGATIY
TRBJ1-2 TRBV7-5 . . ARSPRGVAVKNYGYT
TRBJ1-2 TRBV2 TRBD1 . ASSEAPGGPPFDGYT
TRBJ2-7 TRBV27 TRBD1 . ASRPGVRDRSYEQY
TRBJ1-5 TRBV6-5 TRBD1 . ASRKGQFNQPQH
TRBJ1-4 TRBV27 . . ASSSTGHIATNEKLF
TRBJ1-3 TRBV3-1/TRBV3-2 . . ASSQVSSAGNTIY
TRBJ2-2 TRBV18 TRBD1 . ASSPETGSTGELF
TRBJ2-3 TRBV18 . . ASTQTVPDTQY
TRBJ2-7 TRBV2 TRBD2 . ASTLTLAGNEQY
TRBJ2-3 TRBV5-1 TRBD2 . ASKPRGLAGARTDTQY
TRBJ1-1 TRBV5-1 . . ASSLSVGANTEAF
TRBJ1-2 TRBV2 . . ASSEGRTGYGYT
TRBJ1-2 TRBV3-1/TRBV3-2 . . ASSPEGGDYGYT
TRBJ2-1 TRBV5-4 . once ASSLSIIGREGNEQF
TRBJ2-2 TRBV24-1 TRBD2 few ATSDPPTSNVGELF
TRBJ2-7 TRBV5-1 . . ASSLGSQALTYEQY
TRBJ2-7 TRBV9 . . ASSVAGSIYEQY
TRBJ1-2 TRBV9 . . ASSLRYGVGYGYT
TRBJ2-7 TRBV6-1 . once ASSEVDSSSYEQY
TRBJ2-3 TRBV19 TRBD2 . ASSIASGWTDTQY
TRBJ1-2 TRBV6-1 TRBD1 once ASSAGQGKANYGYT
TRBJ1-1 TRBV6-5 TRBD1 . ASSYSTQGANTEAF